This T cell receptor (beta chain) emerged from a study of T cells in Graves' hyperthyroidism and ophthalmopathy. This clonotype was seen many times. TCR beta CDR3 region amplification was performed from RNA transcripts. A first-round RT-PCR of the TCR CDR3 used the HTBI primer set. One entry per CDR3 protein results from TCRdb running MiXCR on the multiplex PCR reads. The sample shows 130,000 to 150,000 distinct CDR3 sequences, approximately 20% of them seen only once. The receptor was isolated from a woman in her 50s with Graves' hyperthyroidism that later progressed to Graves' ophthalmopathy. Sequences were obtained from blood.

DNA for the CDR3: TGCAGTGCTAGAAATCGCCGGGGGACCGTCGGCGAGCAGTACTTC. Translation gives CSARNRRGTVGEQYF. The V and J genes are TRBV20-1 and TRBJ2-7, with D possibly matching TRBD2 (6 bases). The CDR3 is 15 residues long. Germline V CDR1 and CDR2: DFQATT, SNEGSKA (reference sequence). V was pared by 2 bases and J by 6 bases, with 20 bases between.